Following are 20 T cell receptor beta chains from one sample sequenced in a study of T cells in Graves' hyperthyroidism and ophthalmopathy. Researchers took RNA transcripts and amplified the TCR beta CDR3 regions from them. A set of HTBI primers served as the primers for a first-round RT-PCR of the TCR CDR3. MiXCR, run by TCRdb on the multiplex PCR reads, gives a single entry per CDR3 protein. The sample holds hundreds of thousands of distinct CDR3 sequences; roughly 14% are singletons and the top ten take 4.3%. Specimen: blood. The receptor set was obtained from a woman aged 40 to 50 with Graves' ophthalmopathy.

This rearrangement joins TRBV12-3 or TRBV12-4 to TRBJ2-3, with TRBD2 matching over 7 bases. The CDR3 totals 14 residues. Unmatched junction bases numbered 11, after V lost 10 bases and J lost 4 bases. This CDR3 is CATRVRERADTQYF. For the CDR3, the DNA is TGTGCCACCCGAGTGCGGGAGAGGGCAGATACGCAGTATTTT.

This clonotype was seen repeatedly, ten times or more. This CDR3 is CASSWGGDSEAFF. DNA for the CDR3: TGTGCCAGCAGCTGGGGCGGGGATAGTGAAGCTTTCTTT. The chain recombines TRBV7-8 with TRBJ1-1, with a possible D match to TRBD1 (5 bases). The V end was cut by 4 bases, the J end by 7 bases, with 13 bases between. The CDR3 extends over 13 amino acids. Germline V gene lookup returns CDR1 SGHVS and CDR2 FQNEAQ. The full variable domain, in which reference TRBV7-8 and TRBJ1-1 provide the parts outside the CDR3, is GAGVSQSPRYKVAKRGQDVALRCDPISGHVSLFWYQQALGQGPEFLTYFQNEAQLDKSGLPSDRFFAERPEGSVSTLKIQRTQQEDSAVYLCASSWGGDSEAFFGQGTRLTVV.

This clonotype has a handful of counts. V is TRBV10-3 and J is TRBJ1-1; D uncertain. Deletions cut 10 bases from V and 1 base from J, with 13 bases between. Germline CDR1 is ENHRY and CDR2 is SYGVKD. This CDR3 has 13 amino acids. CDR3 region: CATDESGNTEAFF. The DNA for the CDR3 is TGTGCCACCGACGAGAGCGGGAACACTGAAGCTTTCTTT.

CDR3 sequence reads: CASTGTSGRAETQYF. DNA for the CDR3: TGTGCCAGCACCGGGACTAGCGGGAGGGCGGAGACCCAGTACTTC. The chain employs TRBV6-1 and TRBJ2-5; 16 nucleotides agree with TRBD2. Germline V gene lookup returns CDR1 MNHNS and CDR2 SASEGT. The CDR3 sequence is 15 residues long. Trimming took 7 bases from V and 5 from J; bases not matched to a gene: 4.

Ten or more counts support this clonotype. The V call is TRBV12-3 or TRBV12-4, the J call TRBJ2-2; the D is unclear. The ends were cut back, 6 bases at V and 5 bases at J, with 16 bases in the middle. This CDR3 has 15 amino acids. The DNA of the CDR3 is TGTGCCAGCAGGGATCCTGTGGTCTGGACCGGGGAGCTGTTTTTT. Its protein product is CASRDPVVWTGELFF.

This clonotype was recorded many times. DNA for the CDR3: TGTGCCAGCAGTTATGAATATAGTGTCGGGGAGCTGTTTTTT. Amino acid sequence: CASSYEYSVGELFF. The V gene is TRBV6-5, the J gene TRBJ2-2; D remains unclear. Germline V lookup: CDR1 MNHEY, CDR2 SVGAGI. V was clipped by 3 bases and J by 7 bases, with 12 bases between them. The CDR3 consists of 14 residues.

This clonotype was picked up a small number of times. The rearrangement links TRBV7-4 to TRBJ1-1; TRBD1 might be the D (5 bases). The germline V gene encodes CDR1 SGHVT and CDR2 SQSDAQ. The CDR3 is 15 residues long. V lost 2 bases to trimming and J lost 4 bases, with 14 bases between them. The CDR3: CASSLTKGGTTEAFF. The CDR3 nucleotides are TGTGCCAGCAGCTTAACCAAGGGTGGGACCACTGAAGCTTTCTTT. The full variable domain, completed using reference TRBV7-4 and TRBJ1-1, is GAGVSQSPRYKVAKRGRDVALRCDSISGHVTLYWYRQTLGQGSEVLTYSQSDAQRDKSGRPSGRFSAERPERSVSTLKIQRTEQGDSAVYLCASSLTKGGTTEAFFGQGTRLTVV.

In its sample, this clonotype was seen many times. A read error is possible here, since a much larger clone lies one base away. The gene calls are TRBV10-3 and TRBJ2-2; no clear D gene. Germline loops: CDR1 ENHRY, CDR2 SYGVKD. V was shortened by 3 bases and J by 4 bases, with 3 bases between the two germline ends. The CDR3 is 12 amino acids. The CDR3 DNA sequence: TGTGCCATCAGTGATATCACCGGGGAGCTGTTTTTT. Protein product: CAISDITGELFF.

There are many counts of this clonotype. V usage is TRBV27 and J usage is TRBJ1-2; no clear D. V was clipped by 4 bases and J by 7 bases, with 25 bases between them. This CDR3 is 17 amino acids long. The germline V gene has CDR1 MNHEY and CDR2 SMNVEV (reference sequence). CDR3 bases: TGTGCCAGCAGTTCTAACCGTCCTTTGACGGACCGGCGTGGCTACACCTTC. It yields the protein CASSSNRPLTDRRGYTF.

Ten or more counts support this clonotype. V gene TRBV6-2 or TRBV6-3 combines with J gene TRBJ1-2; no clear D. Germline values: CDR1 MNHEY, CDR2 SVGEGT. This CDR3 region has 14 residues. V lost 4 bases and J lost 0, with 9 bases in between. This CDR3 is CASSLDGTNYGYTF. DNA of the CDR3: TGTGCCAGCAGTTTGGACGGCACTAACTATGGCTACACCTTC.

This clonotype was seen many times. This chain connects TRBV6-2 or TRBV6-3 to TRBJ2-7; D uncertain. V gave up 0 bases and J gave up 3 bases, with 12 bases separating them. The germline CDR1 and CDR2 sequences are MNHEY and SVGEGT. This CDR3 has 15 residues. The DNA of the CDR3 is TGTGCCAGCAGTTACTCGACGGTATCGGGCTACGAGCAGTACTTC. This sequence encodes CASSYSTVSGYEQYF.

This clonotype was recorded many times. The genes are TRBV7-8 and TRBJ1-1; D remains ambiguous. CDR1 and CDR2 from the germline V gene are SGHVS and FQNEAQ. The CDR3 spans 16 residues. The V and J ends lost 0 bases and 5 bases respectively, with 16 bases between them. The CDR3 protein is CASSLAFRVEETEAFF. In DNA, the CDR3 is TGTGCCAGCAGCTTAGCGTTTAGGGTTGAAGAGACTGAAGCTTTCTTT.

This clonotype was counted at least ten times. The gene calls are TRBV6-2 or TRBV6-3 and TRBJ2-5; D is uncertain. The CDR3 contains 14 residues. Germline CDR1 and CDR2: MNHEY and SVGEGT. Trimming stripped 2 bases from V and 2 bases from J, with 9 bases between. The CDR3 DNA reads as TGTGCCAGCAGTTACGGTGGCAGTCAAGAGACCCAGTACTTC. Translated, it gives CASSYGGSQETQYF.

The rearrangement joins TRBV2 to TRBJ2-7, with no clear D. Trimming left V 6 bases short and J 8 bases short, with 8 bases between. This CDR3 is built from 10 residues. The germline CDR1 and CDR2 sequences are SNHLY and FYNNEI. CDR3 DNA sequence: TGTGCCAGCAGAGTATCTCAGCAGTACTTC. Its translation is CASRVSQQYF.

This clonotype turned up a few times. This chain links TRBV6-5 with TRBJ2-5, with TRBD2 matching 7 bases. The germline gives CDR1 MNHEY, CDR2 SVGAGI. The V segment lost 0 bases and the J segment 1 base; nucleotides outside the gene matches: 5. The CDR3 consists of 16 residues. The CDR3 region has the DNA TGTGCCAGCAGTTACTCGAGCGCTAGCGGCCAAGAGACCCAGTACTTC. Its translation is CASSYSSASGQETQYF.

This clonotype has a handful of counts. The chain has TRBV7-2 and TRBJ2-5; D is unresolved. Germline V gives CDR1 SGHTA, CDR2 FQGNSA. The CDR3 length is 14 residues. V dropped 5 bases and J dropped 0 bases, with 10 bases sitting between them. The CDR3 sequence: CASSPTWYQETQYF. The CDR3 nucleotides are TGTGCCAGCAGCCCCACTTGGTACCAAGAGACCCAGTACTTC.

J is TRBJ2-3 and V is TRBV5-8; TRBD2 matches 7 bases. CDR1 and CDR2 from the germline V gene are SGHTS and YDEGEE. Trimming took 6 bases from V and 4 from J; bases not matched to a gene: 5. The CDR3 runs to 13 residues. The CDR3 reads CASTRGVPDTQYF. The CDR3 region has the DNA TGTGCCAGCACCCGGGGGGTACCAGATACGCAGTATTTT.

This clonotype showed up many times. CDR3 sequence reads: CASSWNSAEAFF. As DNA, the CDR3 is TGCGCCAGCAGCTGGAACAGCGCGGAAGCTTTCTTT. The chain couples TRBV5-1 to TRBJ1-1; D unresolved. CDR1 and CDR2 (germline): SGHRS, YFSETQ. The CDR3 is 12 amino acids. V was shortened by 3 bases and J by 8 bases, with 11 bases between the two germline ends. Together with reference TRBV5-1 and TRBJ1-1, the CDR3 gives the full variable domain: KAGVTQTPRYLIKTRGQQVTLSCSPISGHRSVSWYQQTPGQGLQFLFEYFSETQRNKGNFPGRFSGRQFSNSRSEMNVSTLELGDSALYLCASSWNSAEAFFGQGTRLTVV.

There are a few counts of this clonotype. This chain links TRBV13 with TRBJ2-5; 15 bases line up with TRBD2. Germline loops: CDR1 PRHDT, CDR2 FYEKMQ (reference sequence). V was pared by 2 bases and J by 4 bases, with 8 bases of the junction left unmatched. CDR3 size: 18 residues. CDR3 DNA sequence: TGTGCCAGCAGCTTAATGGGGACTAGCGGGAGGATGGGAGAGACCCAGTACTTC. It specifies CASSLMGTSGRMGETQYF.

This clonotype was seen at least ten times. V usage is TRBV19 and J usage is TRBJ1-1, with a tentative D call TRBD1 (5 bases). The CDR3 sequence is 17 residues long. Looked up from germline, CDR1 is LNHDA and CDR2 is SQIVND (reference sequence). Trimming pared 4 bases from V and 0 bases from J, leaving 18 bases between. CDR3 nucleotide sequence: TGTGCCAGTAGTACCCCCCCTTGGGACGGCCTGAACACTGAAGCTTTCTTT. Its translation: CASSTPPWDGLNTEAFF.